This entry describes one T cell receptor beta chain. What it binds is unknown. Only in-frame clones appear in the TCRdb table, and some are missing; sequencing was by immunoSEQ multiplex PCR. The table shows 82,000 or so clones, with 90% occurring only once. The data originate from a study of T cell responses to AZD1222 COVID-19 vaccine. Study observations and caveats: Clonal diversity may have been underestimated in mostly white British donors. An increase in Spike-specific TCR breadth and depth was observed after two AZD1222 doses.

From germline, CDR1 is WNHNN and CDR2 SYGVQD (reference sequence). This CDR3 has 16 amino acids. V was trimmed by 3 bases and J by 5 bases, leaving 19 bases between them. The J gene is TRBJ2-5, the V gene TRBV10-1, with D possibly being TRBD1 (6 bases). This receptor was obtained from an adult in good health. Sequenced here: peripheral blood, sampled on day 0 of AZD1222 vaccination. CDR3 sequence (DNA): TGCGCCAGCAGTGAAAGCAATACCCTTACAGGGGAGACCCAGTACTTC. The encoded protein is CASSESNTLTGETQYF.